Listed below are T cell receptor beta chains from one sample, sequenced in a study of Ad26.COV2.S vaccination and SARS-CoV-2 variants. Using immunoSEQ multiplex PCR, the repertoire was profiled, and TCRdb retains in-frame clones only, with some absent. The repertoire has hundreds of thousands of clones, around 89% of them found once; the top ten carry 1.5%. Sequencing was performed on peripheral blood, taken in a trial of Ad26.COV2.S vaccine versus placebo. These receptors all stem from a person between 18 and 59 years old who received the Ad26.COV2.S COVID-19 vaccine or a placebo. Each CDR3 is given with its conserved first and last residue. D genes are given only for firm matches. Some rows mark clone size as missing; the rest say once, few, many or name a class of expanded clone.

v_call	cdr3_length	d_call	clone_size	j_call	cdr3_nt	cdr3_aa
TRBV5-4	14	TRBD1	-	TRBJ2-7	TGTGCCAGCAGCGGGGGACAGGGAGACTACGAGCAGTACTTC	CASSGGQGDYEQYF
TRBV29-1	12	-	once	TRBJ1-2	TGCAGCGTTGGGGGGCAGGACTATGGCTACACCTTC	CSVGGQDYGYTF
TRBV2	15	-	-	TRBJ2-3	TGTGCCAGCAGGCCACTTCTGGGAGGGGGGGATACGCAGTATTTT	CASRPLLGGGDTQYF
TRBV2	11	-	-	TRBJ2-1	TGTGCCAGCAGTGAATTTGGTGAGCAGTTCTTC	CASSEFGEQFF
TRBV6-5	13	-	-	TRBJ2-3	TGTGCCAGCAGTTACAGGGTCCTCGATACGCAGTATTTT	CASSYRVLDTQYF
TRBV27	12	-	-	TRBJ1-1	TGTGCCAGCAGGATGGGGGGCACTGAAGCTTTCTTT	CASRMGGTEAFF
TRBV27	12	-	-	TRBJ2-2	TGTGCCAGCAGACGACTAGCCGGGGAGCTGTTTTTT	CASRRLAGELFF
TRBV9	16	TRBD1	-	TRBJ1-3	TGTGCCAGCAGCGTAGGACAGGGGTTTTCTGGAAACACCATATATTTT	CASSVGQGFSGNTIYF
TRBV9	17	-	-	TRBJ1-3	TGTGCCAGCAGCCCCCACTCGGGGACACCCTCTGGAAACACCATATATTTT	CASSPHSGTPSGNTIYF
TRBV19	14	TRBD1	-	TRBJ2-7	TGTGCCAGTAGTGTACAGGGGCTAACCTACGAGCAGTACTTC	CASSVQGLTYEQYF
TRBV5-8	15	-	-	TRBJ2-2	TGTGCCAGCAGCTTGAGGGCTACGAACACCGGGGAGCTGTTTTTT	CASSLRATNTGELFF
TRBV4-2	16	TRBD2	-	TRBJ2-2	TGTGCCAGCAGCCAAAGCGGGGGGGCACGGACCGGGGAGCTGTTTTTT	CASSQSGGARTGELFF
TRBV7-8	16	TRBD1	-	TRBJ1-2	TGTGCCAGCAGCCCAAGGACCGGGACAGGCTACTATGGCTACACCTTC	CASSPRTGTGYYGYTF
TRBV30	12	-	-	TRBJ1-6	TGTGCCTGGAGCGGCGAGAATTCACCCCTCCACTTT	CAWSGENSPLHF
TRBV2	15	TRBD2	-	TRBJ2-1	TGTGCCAGCAGTGAAAACGCGGGGGGGCTTGATGAGCAGTTCTTC	CASSENAGGLDEQFF
TRBV30	13	TRBD1	-	TRBJ2-2	TGTGCCTGGGGACAGGCGTACACCGGGGAGCTGTTTTTT	CAWGQAYTGELFF
TRBV6-2/TRBV6-3	11	TRBD1	-	TRBJ1-2	TGTGCCAGCAGTTACCAGGGGGACTACACCTTC	CASSYQGDYTF
TRBV7-9	14	-	-	TRBJ1-2	TGTGCCAGCAGCACAAGGAGCAGGGAGAAGGGCTACACCTTC	CASSTRSREKGYTF
TRBV7-9	15	TRBD1	-	TRBJ1-4	TGTGCCAGCACCGGAGGGACAGGCCCTAATGAAAAACTGTTTTTT	CASTGGTGPNEKLFF
TRBV5-6	13	-	-	TRBJ2-2	TGTTATACGGCTAGCTGGAACACCGGGGAGCTGTTTTTT	CYTASWNTGELFF
TRBV5-6	14	-	once	TRBJ1-5	TGTGCCAGCAGCTCGATAAGGGGAGCTCAGCCCCAGCATTTT	CASSSIRGAQPQHF
TRBV10-3	15	-	-	TRBJ1-5	TGTGCCATCAGTGGGGCAGAGGGAGGCAATCAGCCCCAGCATTTT	CAISGAEGGNQPQHF
TRBV29-1	11	-	once	TRBJ2-5	TGCAGCGTTGCCGACCGGGAGACCCAGTACTTC	CSVADRETQYF
TRBV5-6	14	TRBD1	-	TRBJ1-2	TGTGCCAGCAGCTTGGTGGGACAGGGCTATGGCTACACCTTC	CASSLVGQGYGYTF
TRBV9	14	-	-	TRBJ1-1	TGTGCCAGCAGCGTATATCATGGGGGGCCTGAAGCTTTCTTT	CASSVYHGGPEAFF
TRBV14	17	TRBD2	-	TRBJ2-1	TGTGCCAGCAGCCCAGATGGACTAGCGGAGTCCTACAATGAGCAGTTCTTC	CASSPDGLAESYNEQFF
TRBV18	14	TRBD2	-	TRBJ2-5	TGTGCCAGCTCACGGGCAGCGGGGGGAGAGACCCAGTACTTC	CASSRAAGGETQYF
TRBV12-3/TRBV12-4	13	-	once	TRBJ2-2	TGTGCCAGCAGTGGACAGATCACCGGGGAGCTGTTTTTT	CASSGQITGELFF
TRBV7-2	15	-	-	TRBJ1-5	TGTGCCAGCAGCTTGGGAGGGTATGGCAATCAGCCCCAGCATTTT	CASSLGGYGNQPQHF
TRBV7-2	18	-	-	TRBJ1-3	TGTGCCAGCAGCCCGAACACGTGGGGCCCGGGGGGCGGAAACACCATATATTTT	CASSPNTWGPGGGNTIYF
TRBV25-1	15	-	once	TRBJ1-6	TGTGCCAGCAGTGACGACAGGCTCTATAATTCACCCCTCCACTTT	CASSDDRLYNSPLHF
TRBV24-1	14	TRBD2	-	TRBJ2-7	TGTGCCACCAGTGAAGCTAGCGGGTGGGGGGCGCAGTACTTC	CATSEASGWGAQYF
TRBV30	11	-	-	TRBJ1-1	TGTGCCTGGATATCGAACACTGAAGCTTTCTTT	CAWISNTEAFF
TRBV5-1	14	-	-	TRBJ2-1	TGCGCCAGCAGCTTCCAACAGGGTTCGGGTGAGCAGTTCTTC	CASSFQQGSGEQFF
TRBV19	16	-	-	TRBJ2-6	TGTGCCAGTAGTATAGATCCCGGGTATGGGGCCAACGTCCTGACTTTC	CASSIDPGYGANVLTF
TRBV3-1/TRBV3-2	15	-	-	TRBJ1-1	TGTGCCAGCAGCCCCTCAAGGGGGATCAACACTGAAGCTTTCTTT	CASSPSRGINTEAFF
TRBV5-1	16	TRBD1	-	TRBJ1-1	TGCGCCAGCAGCCTTCAGACAGGGTACATGAACACTGAAGCTTTCTTT	CASSLQTGYMNTEAFF
TRBV4-2	17	TRBD2	-	TRBJ2-7	TGTGCCAGCAGCCAAGATGGGTCGGGTAGCGGGGCCTACGAGCAGTACTTC	CASSQDGSGSGAYEQYF
TRBV18	15	TRBD1	-	TRBJ2-7	TGTGCCAGCGGACGAGCTGGACAGGGCTCCTACGAGCAGTACTTC	CASGRAGQGSYEQYF
TRBV7-9	14	TRBD2	-	TRBJ2-2	TGTGCGAGCAACGCGGGAGAAGGAACCGGGGAGCTGTTTTTT	CASNAGEGTGELFF
TRBV30	14	-	-	TRBJ1-2	TGTGCCTGGAGTGTTCCGGGGGCAGGGGTCGGCTACACCTTC	CAWSVPGAGVGYTF
TRBV30	15	-	-	TRBJ1-5	TGTGCCTGGAGTGGAGGCGGGATCGTTAGACAGCCCCAGCATTTT	CAWSGGGIVRQPQHF
TRBV30	14	-	-	TRBJ1-2	TGTGCCTGGAGTCGCTGGGGGACTAACTATGGCTACACCTTC	CAWSRWGTNYGYTF
TRBV4-1	17	TRBD1	-	TRBJ2-3	TGCGCCAGCAGCCACGCCGGGACAGGGGGCCTCACAGATACGCAGTATTTT	CASSHAGTGGLTDTQYF
TRBV5-6	13	TRBD1	once	TRBJ1-2	TGTGCCAGCAGGGACAGGACTAACTATGGCTACACCTTC	CASRDRTNYGYTF
TRBV11-1	13	TRBD1	-	TRBJ2-1	TGTGCCAGTGCCTCGACAGGGCTGAATGAGCAGTTCTTC	CASASTGLNEQFF
TRBV2	15	-	once	TRBJ1-1	TGTGCCAGCATTGCTCCCCGGGGGCAGAACACTGAAGCTTTCTTT	CASIAPRGQNTEAFF
TRBV18	15	TRBD1	-	TRBJ1-1	TGTGCCAGCTCACCCACAGGGGCCATGAACACTGAAGCTTTCTTT	CASSPTGAMNTEAFF
TRBV27	13	-	-	TRBJ2-7	TGTGCCAGCAGTTTATGGGTGGAGGGCGAGCAGTACTTC	CASSLWVEGEQYF